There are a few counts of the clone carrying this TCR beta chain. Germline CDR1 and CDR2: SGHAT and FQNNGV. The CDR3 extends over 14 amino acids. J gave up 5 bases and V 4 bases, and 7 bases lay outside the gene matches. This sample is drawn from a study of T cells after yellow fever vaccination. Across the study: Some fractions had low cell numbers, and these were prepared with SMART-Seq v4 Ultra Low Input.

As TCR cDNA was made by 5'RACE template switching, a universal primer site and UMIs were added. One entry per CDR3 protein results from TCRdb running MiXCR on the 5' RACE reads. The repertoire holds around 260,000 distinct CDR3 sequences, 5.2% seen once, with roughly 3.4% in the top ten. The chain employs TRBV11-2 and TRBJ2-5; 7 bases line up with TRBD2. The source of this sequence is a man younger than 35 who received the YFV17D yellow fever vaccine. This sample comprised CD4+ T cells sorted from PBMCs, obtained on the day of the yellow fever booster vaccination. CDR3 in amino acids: CASSSSWGGETQYF. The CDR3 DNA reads TGTGCCAGCAGCTCCAGCTGGGGGGGGGAGACCCAGTACTTC.